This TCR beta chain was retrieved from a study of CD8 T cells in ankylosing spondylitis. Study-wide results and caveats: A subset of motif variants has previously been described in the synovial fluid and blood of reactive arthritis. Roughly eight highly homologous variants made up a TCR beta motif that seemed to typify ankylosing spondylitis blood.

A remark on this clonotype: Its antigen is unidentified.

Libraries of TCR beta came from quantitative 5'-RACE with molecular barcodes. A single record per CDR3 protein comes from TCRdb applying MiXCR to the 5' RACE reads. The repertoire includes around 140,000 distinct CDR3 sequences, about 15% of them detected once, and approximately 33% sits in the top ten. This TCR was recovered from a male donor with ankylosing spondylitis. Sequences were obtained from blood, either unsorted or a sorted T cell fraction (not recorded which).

As DNA, the CDR3 is TGTGCCAGCAGTTATTCGGGACACGAGAACACCGGGGAGCTGTTTTTT. Its protein is CASSYSGHENTGELFF. The genes are TRBV6-2 or TRBV6-3 and TRBJ2-2; D is possibly TRBD1 (6 bases). The CDR3 has 16 amino acids. In germline, CDR1 is MNHEY, CDR2 SVGEGT. The V end lost 3 bases, the J end lost 1 base, and 12 bases lay between the germline ends.